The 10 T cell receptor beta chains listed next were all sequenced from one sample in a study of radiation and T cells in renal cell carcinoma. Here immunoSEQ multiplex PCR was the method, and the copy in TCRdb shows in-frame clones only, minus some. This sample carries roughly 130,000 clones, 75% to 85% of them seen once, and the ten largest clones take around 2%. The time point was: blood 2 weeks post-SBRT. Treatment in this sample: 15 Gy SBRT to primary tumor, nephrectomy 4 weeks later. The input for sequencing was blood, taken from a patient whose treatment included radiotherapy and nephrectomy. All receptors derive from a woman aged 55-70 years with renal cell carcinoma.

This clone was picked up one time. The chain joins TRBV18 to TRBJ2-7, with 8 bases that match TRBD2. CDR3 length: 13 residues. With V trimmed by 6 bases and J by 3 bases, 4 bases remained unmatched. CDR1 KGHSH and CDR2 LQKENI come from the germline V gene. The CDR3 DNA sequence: TGTGCCAGCTCCTTCGGGGGGGACTACGAGCAGTACTTC. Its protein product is CASSFGGDYEQYF.

The chain's CDR3 is CASSQGTGAPSDTQYF. The CDR3 DNA reads as TGCGCCAGCAGCCAAGGGACAGGGGCCCCATCAGATACGCAGTATTTT. The chain couples TRBV4-3 to TRBJ2-3; 9 bases match TRBD1. The ends lost 1 base at V and 4 bases at J; junction bases unmatched: 6. This CDR3 has 16 residues. The germline V gene has CDR1 LGHNA and CDR2 YSLEER.

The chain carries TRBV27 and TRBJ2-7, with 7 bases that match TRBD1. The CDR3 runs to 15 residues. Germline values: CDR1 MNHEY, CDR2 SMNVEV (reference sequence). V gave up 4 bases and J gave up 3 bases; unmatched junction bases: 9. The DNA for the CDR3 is TGTGCCAGCAGTTACAGGGGCTTATCGGTCTACGAGCAGTACTTC. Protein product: CASSYRGLSVYEQYF.

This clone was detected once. CDR3 coding DNA: TGTGCCAGCAGCCCAGCGGGGGGACCCGACTATGGCTACACCTTC. Translated, it gives CASSPAGGPDYGYTF. J is TRBJ1-2 and V is TRBV11-2; possibly TRBD1 for D (5 bases). This CDR3 has 15 amino acids. CDR1 SGHAT and CDR2 FQNNGV come from the germline V gene. V was shortened by 5 bases and J by 3 bases, with 16 bases between the two germline ends.

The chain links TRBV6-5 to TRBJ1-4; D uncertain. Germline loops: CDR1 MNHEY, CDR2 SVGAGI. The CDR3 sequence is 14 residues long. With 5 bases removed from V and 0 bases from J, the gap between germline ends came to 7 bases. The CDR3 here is CASSRLATNEKLFF. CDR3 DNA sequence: TGTGCCAGCAGTCGACTTGCAACTAATGAAAAACTGTTTTTT.

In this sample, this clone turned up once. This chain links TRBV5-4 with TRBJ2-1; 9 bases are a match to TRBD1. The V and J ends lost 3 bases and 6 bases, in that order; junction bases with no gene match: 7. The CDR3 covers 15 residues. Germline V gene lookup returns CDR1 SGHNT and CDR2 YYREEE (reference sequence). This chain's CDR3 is CASSSGPTGGNEQFF. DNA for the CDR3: TGTGCCAGCAGCTCTGGACCGACAGGGGGCAATGAGCAGTTCTTC.

The CDR3 DNA reads as TGCGCCAGCAGCCAAGACAGACAGAGCTACGAGCAGTACTTC. Its protein is CASSQDRQSYEQYF. The rearrangement joins TRBV4-1 to TRBJ2-7, with D maybe TRBD1 (5 bases). Looked up from germline, CDR1 is MGHRA and CDR2 is YSYEKL. Trimming removed 0 bases from V and 3 bases from J, with 9 bases in between. CDR3 length: 14 amino acids.

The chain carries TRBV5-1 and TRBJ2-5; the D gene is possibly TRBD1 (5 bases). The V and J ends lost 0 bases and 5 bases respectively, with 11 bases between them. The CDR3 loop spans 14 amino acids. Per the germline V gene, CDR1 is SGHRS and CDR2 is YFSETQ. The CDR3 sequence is CASSLDGAWETQYF. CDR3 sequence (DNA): TGCGCCAGCAGCTTGGATGGGGCATGGGAGACCCAGTACTTC.

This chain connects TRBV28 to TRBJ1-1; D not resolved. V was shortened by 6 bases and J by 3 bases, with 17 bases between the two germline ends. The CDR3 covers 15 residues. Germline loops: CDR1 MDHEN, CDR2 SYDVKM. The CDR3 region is CASRLWSGGDTEAFF. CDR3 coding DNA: TGTGCCAGCAGACTTTGGTCTGGTGGGGACACTGAAGCTTTCTTT.

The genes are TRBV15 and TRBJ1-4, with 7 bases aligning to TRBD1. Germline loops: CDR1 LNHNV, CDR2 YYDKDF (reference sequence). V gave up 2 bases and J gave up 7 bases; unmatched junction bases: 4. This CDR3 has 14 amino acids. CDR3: CATSRQGGVEKLFF. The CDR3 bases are TGTGCCACCAGCAGACAGGGGGGCGTTGAAAAACTGTTTTTT.